This T cell receptor (beta chain) is drawn from a study of blood T cell repertoires in COVID-19. As handled by the study authors: Amplification of reference gene primers was used by the study to estimate nucleated cell counts. Sequencing was performed with immunoSEQ multiplex PCR; in TCRdb, only in-frame clones are kept and a portion is missing. From that table come the V and J calls and clone size; the DNA was used to work out D and trimming. This sample has roughly 290,000 clones, with approximately 83% found just once. The source of this sequence is a woman in her 30s who had recovered from COVID-19. The material sequenced was PBMCs or T cells enriched from blood (not recorded which).

CDR3 DNA: TGTGCCAGCAGGGAGACAGGGTACGGCCCTGGGGCCAACGTCCTGACTTTC. Translation gives CASRETGYGPGANVLTF. The genes are TRBV27 and TRBJ2-6; TRBD1 aligns across 7 bases. Germline V lookup: CDR1 MNHEY, CDR2 SMNVEV (reference sequence). The CDR3 is 17 amino acids. V gave up 6 bases and J gave up 2 bases; unmatched junction bases: 10. Complete variable domain (other parts from reference TRBV27 and TRBJ2-6): EAQVTQNPRYLITVTGKKLTVTCSQNMNHEYMSWYRQDPGLGLRQIYYSMNVEVTDKGDVPEGYKVSRKEKRNFPLILESPSPNQTSLYFCASRETGYGPGANVLTFGAGSRLTVL.